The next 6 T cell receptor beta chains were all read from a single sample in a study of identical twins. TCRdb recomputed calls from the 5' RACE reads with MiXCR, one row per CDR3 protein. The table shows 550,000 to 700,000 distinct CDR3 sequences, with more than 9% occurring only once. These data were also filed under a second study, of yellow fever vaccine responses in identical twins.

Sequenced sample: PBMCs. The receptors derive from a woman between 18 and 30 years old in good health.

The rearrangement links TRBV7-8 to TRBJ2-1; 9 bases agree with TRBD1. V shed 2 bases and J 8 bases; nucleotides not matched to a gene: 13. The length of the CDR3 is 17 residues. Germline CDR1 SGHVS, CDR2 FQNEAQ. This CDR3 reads CASSLYLDRGVLDEQFF. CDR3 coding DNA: TGTGCCAGCAGCTTATACCTGGACAGGGGAGTCTTGGATGAGCAGTTCTTC.

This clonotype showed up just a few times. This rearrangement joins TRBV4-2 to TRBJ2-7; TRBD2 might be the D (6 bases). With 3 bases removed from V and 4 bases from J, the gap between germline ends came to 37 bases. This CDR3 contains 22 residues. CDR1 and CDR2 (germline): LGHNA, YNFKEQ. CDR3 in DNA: TGTGCCAGCAGCCATCCCGCCGGGGCGGATAATGGGAGGAGTTTTTCCCCTTACGAGCAGTACTTC. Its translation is CASSHPAGADNGRSFSPYEQYF.

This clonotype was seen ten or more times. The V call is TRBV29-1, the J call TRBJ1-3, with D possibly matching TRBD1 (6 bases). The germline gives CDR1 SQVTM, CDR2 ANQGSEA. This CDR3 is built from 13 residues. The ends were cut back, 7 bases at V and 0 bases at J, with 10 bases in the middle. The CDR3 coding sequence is TGCAGCGCCCAGGGGAGCTCTGGAAACACCATATATTTT. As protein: CSAQGSSGNTIYF.

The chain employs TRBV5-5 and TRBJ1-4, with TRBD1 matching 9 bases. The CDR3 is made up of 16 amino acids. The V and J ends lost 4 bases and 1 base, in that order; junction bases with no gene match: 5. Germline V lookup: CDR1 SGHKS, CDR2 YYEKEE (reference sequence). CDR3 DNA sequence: TGTGCCAGCAGCATGGACAGGGGCCAAACTAATGAAAAACTGTTTTTT. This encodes CASSMDRGQTNEKLFF.

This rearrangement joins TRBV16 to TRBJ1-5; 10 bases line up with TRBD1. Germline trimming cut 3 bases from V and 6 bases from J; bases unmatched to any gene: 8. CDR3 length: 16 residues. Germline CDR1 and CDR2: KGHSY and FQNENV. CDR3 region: CASSHVRQGAGQPQHF. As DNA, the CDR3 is TGTGCCAGCAGCCACGTTCGACAGGGGGCTGGTCAGCCCCAGCATTTT.

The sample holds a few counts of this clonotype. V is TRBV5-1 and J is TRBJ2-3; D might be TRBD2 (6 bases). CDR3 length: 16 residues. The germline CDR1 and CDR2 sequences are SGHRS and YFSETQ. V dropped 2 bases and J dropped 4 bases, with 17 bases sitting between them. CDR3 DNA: TGCGCCAGCAGCTTTGGCGCCGGTGGGGGGTCAGATACGCAGTATTTT. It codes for CASSFGAGGGSDTQYF.